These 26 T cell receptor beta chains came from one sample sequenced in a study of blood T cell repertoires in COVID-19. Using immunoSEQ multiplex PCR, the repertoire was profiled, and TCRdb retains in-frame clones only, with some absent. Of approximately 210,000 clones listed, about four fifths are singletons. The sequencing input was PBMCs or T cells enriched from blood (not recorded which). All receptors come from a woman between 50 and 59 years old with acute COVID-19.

CDR3 in DNA: TGTGCCAGCAGTGAATTAACACCCGATCAGCCCCAGCATTTT. This encodes CASSELTPDQPQHF. The chain links TRBV6-1 to TRBJ1-5; no reliable D call. Germline V gene sequence: CDR1 MNHNS, CDR2 SASEGT. Deletions cut 2 bases from V and 5 bases from J, with 10 bases between. The CDR3 length is 14 residues.

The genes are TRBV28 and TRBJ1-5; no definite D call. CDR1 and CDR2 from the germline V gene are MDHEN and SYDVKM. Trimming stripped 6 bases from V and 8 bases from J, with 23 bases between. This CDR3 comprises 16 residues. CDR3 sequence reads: CASSTKFEAHVKPQHF. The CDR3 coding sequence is TGTGCCAGCAGCACAAAATTTGAGGCACACGTGAAGCCCCAGCATTTT.

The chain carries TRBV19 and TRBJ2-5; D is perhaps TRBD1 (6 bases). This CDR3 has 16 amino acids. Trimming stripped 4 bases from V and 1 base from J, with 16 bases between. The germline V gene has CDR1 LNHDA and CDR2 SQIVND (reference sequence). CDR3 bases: TGTGCCAGTAGTAACCTGCACCGGGACACCCAAGAGACCCAGTACTTC. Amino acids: CASSNLHRDTQETQYF.

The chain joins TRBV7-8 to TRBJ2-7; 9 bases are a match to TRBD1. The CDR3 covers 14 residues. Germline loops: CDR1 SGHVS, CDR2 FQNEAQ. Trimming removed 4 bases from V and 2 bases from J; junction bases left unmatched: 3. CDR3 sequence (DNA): TGTGCCAGCAGCTGGGACAGGGCTACCTACGAGCAGTACTTC. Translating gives CASSWDRATYEQYF.

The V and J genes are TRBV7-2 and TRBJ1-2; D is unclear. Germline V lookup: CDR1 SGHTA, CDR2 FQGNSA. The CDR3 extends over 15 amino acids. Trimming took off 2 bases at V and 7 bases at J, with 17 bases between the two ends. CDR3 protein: CASSLSTIMTGGYTF. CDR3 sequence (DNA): TGTGCCAGCAGCTTATCGACCATTATGACGGGTGGCTACACCTTC.

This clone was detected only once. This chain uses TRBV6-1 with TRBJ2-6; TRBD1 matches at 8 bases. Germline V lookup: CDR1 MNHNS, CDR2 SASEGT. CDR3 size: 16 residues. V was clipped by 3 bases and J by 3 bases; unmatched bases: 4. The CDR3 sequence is CASSDYRGFGANVLTF. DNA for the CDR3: TGTGCCAGCAGTGATTACAGGGGGTTTGGGGCCAACGTCCTGACTTTC.

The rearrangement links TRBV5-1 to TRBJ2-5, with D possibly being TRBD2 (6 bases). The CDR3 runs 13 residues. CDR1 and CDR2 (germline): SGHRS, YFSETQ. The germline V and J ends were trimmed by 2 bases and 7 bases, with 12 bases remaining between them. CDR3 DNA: TGCGCCAGCAGCTTTTCGGGGGAAATGACCCAGTACTTC. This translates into CASSFSGEMTQYF.

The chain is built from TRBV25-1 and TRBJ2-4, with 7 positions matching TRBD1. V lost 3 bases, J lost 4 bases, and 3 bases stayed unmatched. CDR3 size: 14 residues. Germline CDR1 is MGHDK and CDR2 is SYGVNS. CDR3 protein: CASSDPGQKNIQYF. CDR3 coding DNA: TGTGCCAGCAGTGACCCGGGACAGAAAAACATTCAGTACTTC.

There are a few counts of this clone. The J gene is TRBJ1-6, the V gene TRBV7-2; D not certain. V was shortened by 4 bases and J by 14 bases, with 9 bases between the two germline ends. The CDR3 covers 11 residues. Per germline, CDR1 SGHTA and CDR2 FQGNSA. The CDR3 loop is CASSSSVALHF. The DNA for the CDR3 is TGTGCCAGCAGCTCTTCAGTGGCCCTCCACTTT. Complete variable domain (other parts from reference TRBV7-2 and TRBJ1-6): GAGVSQSPSNKVTEKGKDVELRCDPISGHTALYWYRQSLGQGLEFLIYFQGNSAPDKSGLPSDRFSAERTGGSVSTLTIQRTQQEDSAVYLCASSSSVALHFGNGTRLTVT.

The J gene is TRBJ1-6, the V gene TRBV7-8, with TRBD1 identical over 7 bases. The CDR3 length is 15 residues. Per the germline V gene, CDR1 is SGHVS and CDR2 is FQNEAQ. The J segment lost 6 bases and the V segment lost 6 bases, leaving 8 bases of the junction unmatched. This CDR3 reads CASSPVDRTNSPLHF. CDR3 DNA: TGTGCCAGCAGTCCCGTGGACAGGACTAATTCACCCCTCCACTTT.

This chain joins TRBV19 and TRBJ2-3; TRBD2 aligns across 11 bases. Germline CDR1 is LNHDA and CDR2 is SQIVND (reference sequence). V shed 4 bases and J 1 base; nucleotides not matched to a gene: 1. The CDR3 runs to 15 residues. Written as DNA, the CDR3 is TGTGCCAGTAGTAAACTAGCGGGAGGCACAGATACGCAGTATTTT. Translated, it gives CASSKLAGGTDTQYF.

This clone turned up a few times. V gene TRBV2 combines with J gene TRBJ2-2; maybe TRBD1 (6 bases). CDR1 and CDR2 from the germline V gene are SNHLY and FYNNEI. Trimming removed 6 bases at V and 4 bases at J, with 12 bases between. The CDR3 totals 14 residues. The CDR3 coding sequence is TGTGCCAGCAGCTTACAGGGATCCACCGGGGAGCTGTTTTTT. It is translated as CASSLQGSTGELFF.

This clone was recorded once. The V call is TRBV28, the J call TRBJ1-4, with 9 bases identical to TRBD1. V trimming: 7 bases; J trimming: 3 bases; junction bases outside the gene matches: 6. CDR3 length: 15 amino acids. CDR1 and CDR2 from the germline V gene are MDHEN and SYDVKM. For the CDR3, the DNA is TGTGCCAGCAAAAAAACAGGGGGCCCTAATGAAAAACTGTTTTTT. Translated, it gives CASKKTGGPNEKLFF.

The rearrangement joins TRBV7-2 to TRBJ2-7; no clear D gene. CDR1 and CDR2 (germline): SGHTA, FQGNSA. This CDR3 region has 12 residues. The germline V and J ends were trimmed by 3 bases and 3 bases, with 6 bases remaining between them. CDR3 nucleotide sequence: TGTGCCAGCAGCTTCTATGACTACGAGCAGTACTTC. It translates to CASSFYDYEQYF.

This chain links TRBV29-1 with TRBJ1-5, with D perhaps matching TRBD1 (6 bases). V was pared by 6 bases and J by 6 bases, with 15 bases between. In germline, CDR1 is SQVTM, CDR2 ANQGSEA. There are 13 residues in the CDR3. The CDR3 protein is CSVEAGVGQPQHF. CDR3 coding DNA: TGCAGCGTGGAGGCAGGGGTAGGTCAGCCCCAGCATTTT.

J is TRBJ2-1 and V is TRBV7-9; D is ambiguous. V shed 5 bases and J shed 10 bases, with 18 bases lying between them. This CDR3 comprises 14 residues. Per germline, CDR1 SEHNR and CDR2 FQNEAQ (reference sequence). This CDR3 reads CASSQTSITKEQFF. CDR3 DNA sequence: TGTGCCAGCAGCCAAACAAGTATCACAAAGGAGCAGTTCTTC.

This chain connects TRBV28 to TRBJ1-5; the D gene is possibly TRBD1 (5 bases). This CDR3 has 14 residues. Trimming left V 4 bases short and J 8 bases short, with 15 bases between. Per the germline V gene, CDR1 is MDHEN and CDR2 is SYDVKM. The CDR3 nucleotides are TGTGCCAGCAGTTCTAACCAGGGCCGGGAGCCCCAGCATTTT. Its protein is CASSSNQGREPQHF.

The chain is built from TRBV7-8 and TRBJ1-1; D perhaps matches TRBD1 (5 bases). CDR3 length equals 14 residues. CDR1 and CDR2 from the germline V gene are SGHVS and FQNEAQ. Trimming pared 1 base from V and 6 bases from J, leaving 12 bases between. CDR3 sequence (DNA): TGTGCCAGCAGCTTAGTGGGCGGGGGGGCTGAAGCTTTCTTT. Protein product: CASSLVGGGAEAFF.

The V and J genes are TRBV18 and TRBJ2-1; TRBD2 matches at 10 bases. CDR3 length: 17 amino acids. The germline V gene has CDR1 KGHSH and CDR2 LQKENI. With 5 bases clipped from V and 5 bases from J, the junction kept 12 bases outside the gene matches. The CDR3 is CASSTMLAGVLDNEQFF. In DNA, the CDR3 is TGTGCCAGCTCAACCATGCTAGCGGGAGTTTTAGACAATGAGCAGTTCTTC. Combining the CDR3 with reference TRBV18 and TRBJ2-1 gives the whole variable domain NAGVMQNPRHLVRRRGQEARLRCSPMKGHSHVYWYRQLPEEGLKFMVYLQKENIIDESGMPKERFSAEFPKEGPSILRIQQVVRGDSAAYFCASSTMLAGVLDNEQFFGPGTRLTVL.

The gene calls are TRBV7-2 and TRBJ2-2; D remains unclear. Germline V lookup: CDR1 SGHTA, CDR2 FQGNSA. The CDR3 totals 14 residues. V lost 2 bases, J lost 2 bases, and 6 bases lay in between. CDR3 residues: CASSLLFNTGELFF. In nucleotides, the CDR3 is TGTGCCAGCAGCTTATTATTTAACACCGGGGAGCTGTTTTTT.

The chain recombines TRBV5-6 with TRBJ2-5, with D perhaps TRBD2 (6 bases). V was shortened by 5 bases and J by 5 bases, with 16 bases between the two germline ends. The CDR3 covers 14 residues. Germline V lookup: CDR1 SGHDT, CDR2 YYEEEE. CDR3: CASSSDGGWETQYF. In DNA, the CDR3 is TGTGCCAGCAGTTCCGACGGGGGTTGGGAGACCCAGTACTTC.

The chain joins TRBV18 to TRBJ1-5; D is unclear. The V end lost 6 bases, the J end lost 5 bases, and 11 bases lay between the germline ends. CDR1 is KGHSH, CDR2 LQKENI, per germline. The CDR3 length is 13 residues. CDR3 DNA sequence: TGTGCCAGCTCGGAACAGTCGCATCAGCCCCAGCATTTT. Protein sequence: CASSEQSHQPQHF.

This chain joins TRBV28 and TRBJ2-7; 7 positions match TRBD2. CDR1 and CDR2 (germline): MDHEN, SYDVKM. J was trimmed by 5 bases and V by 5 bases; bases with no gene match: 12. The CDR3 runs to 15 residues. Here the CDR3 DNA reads TGTGCCAGCAGTCCCCCACTAGCGCAAACTAACGAGCAGTACTTC. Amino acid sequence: CASSPPLAQTNEQYF.

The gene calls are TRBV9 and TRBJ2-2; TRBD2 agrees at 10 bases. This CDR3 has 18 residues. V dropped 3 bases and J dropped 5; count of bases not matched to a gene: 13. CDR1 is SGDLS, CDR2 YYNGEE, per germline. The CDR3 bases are TGTGCCAGCAGCGCAAATATACCGGGACTAGCGATAACCGGGGAGCTGTTTTTT. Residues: CASSANIPGLAITGELFF.

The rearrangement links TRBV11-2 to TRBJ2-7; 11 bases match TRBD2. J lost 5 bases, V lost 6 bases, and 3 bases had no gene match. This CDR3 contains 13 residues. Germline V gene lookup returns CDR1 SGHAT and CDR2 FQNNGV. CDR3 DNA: TGTGCCAGCAGACTAGCGGGAGCGCACGAGCAGTACTTC. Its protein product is CASRLAGAHEQYF.

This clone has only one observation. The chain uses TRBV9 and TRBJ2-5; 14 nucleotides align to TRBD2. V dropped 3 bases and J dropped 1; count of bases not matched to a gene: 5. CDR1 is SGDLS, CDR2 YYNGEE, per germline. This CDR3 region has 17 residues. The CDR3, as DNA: TGTGCCAGCAGCGCCGGACTAGCGGGGGGTCCCCAAGAGACCCAGTACTTC. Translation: CASSAGLAGGPQETQYF.